Following are 24 T cell receptor beta chains from one sample sequenced in a study of blood T cell repertoires in COVID-19. Clones were read by immunoSEQ multiplex PCR, and TCRdb kept only the in-frame ones, dropping some. In the table there are under 200,000 clones, 80% of which are singletons. Sequenced: peripheral blood. The receptors stem from a man aged 65 to 79 with active or convalescent COVID-19.

This chain uses TRBV7-2 with TRBJ2-5, with a tentative D call TRBD2 (6 bases). This CDR3 spans 14 amino acids. V shed 5 bases and J shed 5 bases, with 15 bases lying between them. Germline V gene lookup returns CDR1 SGHTA and CDR2 FQGNSA. DNA for the CDR3: TGTGCCAGCAGCACGACTAGAGACAAGGAGACCCAGTACTTC. It encodes CASSTTRDKETQYF.

V and J are TRBV7-3 and TRBJ2-6, with TRBD2 as a possible D gene (5 bases). V was cut by 0 bases and J by 0 bases, with 9 bases left in between. This CDR3 region has 17 residues. Germline loops: CDR1 SGHTA, CDR2 FQGTGA. The CDR3 bases are TGTGCCAGCAGCTTAACGGTGGCGGGCTCTGGGGCCAACGTCCTGACTTTC. It specifies CASSLTVAGSGANVLTF.

The rearrangement joins TRBV4-3 to TRBJ1-2, with TRBD1 matching 7 bases. This CDR3 spans 15 amino acids. V shed 0 bases, J shed 4 bases, and the junction held 5 bases outside the gene matches. Germline lookup yields CDR1 LGHNA and CDR2 YSLEER. The CDR3 loop is CASSQDLQGSYGYTF. CDR3 sequence (DNA): TGCGCCAGCAGCCAAGATTTACAGGGGAGCTATGGCTACACCTTC.

V gene TRBV2 combines with J gene TRBJ2-5; 9 bases map to TRBD2. Germline V lookup: CDR1 SNHLY, CDR2 FYNNEI. There are 14 residues in the CDR3. With 8 bases clipped from V and 1 base from J, the junction kept 5 bases outside the gene matches. CDR3 loop: CASCRREGQETQYF. The CDR3 region has the DNA TGTGCCAGCTGTAGGCGGGAGGGCCAAGAGACCCAGTACTTC.

The chain joins TRBV4-1 to TRBJ2-6, with TRBD1 matching 8 bases. The CDR3 has 19 residues. With V trimmed by 3 bases and J by 0 bases, 10 bases remained unmatched. Germline V CDR1 and CDR2: MGHRA, YSYEKL. CDR3 sequence (DNA): TGCGCCAGCAGCCACCAGGGGGCCCTAACCTTCTCTGGGGCCAACGTCCTGACTTTC. This codes for CASSHQGALTFSGANVLTF.

This chain connects TRBV18 to TRBJ2-5; D uncertain. CDR1 KGHSH and CDR2 LQKENI come from the germline V gene. Trimming removed 2 bases from V and 0 bases from J, with 7 bases in between. The CDR3 totals 14 residues. The CDR3 nucleotides read TGTGCCAGCTCACCATTCAGCGACCAAGAGACCCAGTACTTC. Translated, it gives CASSPFSDQETQYF.

This clone showed up just once. The chain is built from TRBV5-1 and TRBJ1-2; possible D gene TRBD1, 5 bases. The CDR3 is 16 residues long. The V gene lost 3 bases and the J gene lost 4 bases, with 19 bases spanning the gap. CDR1 and CDR2 from the germline V gene are SGHRS and YFSETQ. CDR3 sequence (DNA): TGCGCCAGCAGCTCCAATTGGGGCCTAATGGGCTATGGCTACACCTTC. It codes for CASSSNWGLMGYGYTF.

The J gene is TRBJ2-7, the V gene TRBV5-6, with unresolved D. The germline V and J ends were trimmed by 0 bases and 2 bases, with 3 bases remaining between them. Germline V gene lookup returns CDR1 SGHDT and CDR2 YYEEEE. The CDR3 covers 12 residues. This chain's CDR3 is CASSLAAYEQYF. DNA of the CDR3: TGTGCCAGCAGCTTGGCCGCCTACGAGCAGTACTTC.

This clone was counted only a few times. The rearrangement links TRBV30 to TRBJ2-5, with D perhaps TRBD2 (6 bases). From germline, CDR1 is GTSNPN and CDR2 SVGIG (reference sequence). Trimming shortened V by 2 bases and J by 5 bases, and 9 bases separated the two germline ends. The CDR3 is 12 amino acids. The CDR3 loop reads CAWSQAGETQYF. CDR3 nucleotides: TGTGCCTGGAGTCAGGCGGGGGAGACCCAGTACTTC.

The chain couples TRBV2 to TRBJ1-1; D is unresolved. CDR1 and CDR2 (germline): SNHLY, FYNNEI. V dropped 0 bases and J dropped 3 bases, with 8 bases sitting between them. This CDR3 has 14 amino acids. The CDR3 reads CASSEAMDYTEAFF. CDR3 DNA sequence: TGTGCCAGCAGTGAAGCAATGGACTACACTGAAGCTTTCTTT.

The chain uses TRBV9 and TRBJ2-5; TRBD2 aligns across 7 bases. Germline loops: CDR1 SGDLS, CDR2 YYNGEE. V lost 0 bases to trimming and J lost 3 bases; unmatched junction nucleotides: 14. The CDR3 extends over 18 amino acids. Written as DNA, the CDR3 is TGTGCCAGCAGCGTAGGCGGGGGAATACGGGGTAAGGAAGAGACCCAGTACTTC. This sequence encodes CASSVGGGIRGKEETQYF.

This clone is a singleton in its sample. This chain uses TRBV18 with TRBJ2-2, with a weak D call TRBD1 (6 bases). Germline lookup yields CDR1 KGHSH and CDR2 LQKENI. The CDR3 extends over 17 amino acids. The ends were cut back, 3 bases at V and 3 bases at J, with 17 bases in the middle. CDR3 sequence (DNA): TGTGCCAGCTCACCGAGTTCTGGGGGCCGCTACACCGGGGAGCTGTTTTTT. Translation gives CASSPSSGGRYTGELFF.

V is TRBV9 and J is TRBJ2-7, with a tentative D call TRBD1 (5 bases). Trimming pared 3 bases from V and 2 bases from J, leaving 18 bases between. The CDR3 sequence is 16 residues long. In germline, CDR1 is SGDLS, CDR2 YYNGEE. CDR3: CASSAGLGAIAYEQYF. The CDR3 region has the DNA TGTGCCAGCAGCGCCGGATTAGGGGCTATCGCCTACGAGCAGTACTTC.

This chain joins TRBV6-5 and TRBJ1-2; no firm D call. Between the trimmed V and J ends, which lost 7 bases and 0 bases, there was a span of 12 bases. The CDR3 is 14 amino acids. CDR1 and CDR2 (germline): MNHEY, SVGAGI. The CDR3, as DNA: TGTGCCAGCAAAGTACGGAGGACTAACTATGGCTACACCTTC. This codes for CASKVRRTNYGYTF.

This chain links TRBV6-4 with TRBJ1-2; no clear D gene. V was clipped by 3 bases and J by 7 bases, with 9 bases between them. The CDR3 consists of 12 residues. Germline V lookup: CDR1 MRHNA, CDR2 SNTAGT. CDR3 loop: CASSDYTVGYTF. CDR3 nucleotide sequence: TGTGCCAGCAGTGATTATACGGTTGGCTACACCTTC.

This clone was counted only a few times. V gene TRBV24-1 combines with J gene TRBJ2-5; maybe TRBD1 (5 bases). Germline V gene data show CDR1 as KGHDR and CDR2 as SFDVKD. The V end was cut by 1 base, the J end by 1 base, with 9 bases between. The CDR3 runs 15 residues. This chain's CDR3 is CATSDLQVSQETQYF. DNA for the CDR3: TGTGCCACCAGTGATTTACAGGTATCCCAAGAGACCCAGTACTTC.

The chain carries TRBV7-3 and TRBJ2-3; the D gene is possibly TRBD2 (6 bases). The V gene lost 0 bases and the J gene lost 2 bases, with 9 bases spanning the gap. The CDR3 totals 15 residues. Per germline, CDR1 SGHTA and CDR2 FQGTGA. Written as DNA, the CDR3 is TGTGCCAGCAGCTTAACCGGGGGATTCACAGATACGCAGTATTTT. This codes for CASSLTGGFTDTQYF. Drawing the rest from reference TRBV7-3 and TRBJ2-3, the complete variable domain is GAGVSQTPSNKVTEKGKYVELRCDPISGHTALYWYRQSLGQGPEFLIYFQGTGAADDSGLPNDRFFAVRPEGSVSTLKIQRTERGDSAVYLCASSLTGGFTDTQYFGPGTRLTVL.

This chain connects TRBV27 to TRBJ1-1; tentative D call: TRBD1 (5 bases). This CDR3 contains 14 residues. Trimming cost V 3 bases and J 8 bases, with 16 bases left between them. Germline CDR1 and CDR2: MNHEY and SMNVEV (reference sequence). CDR3 residues: CASSFHTGSLEAFF. In DNA, the CDR3 is TGTGCCAGCAGTTTTCATACAGGATCCCTGGAAGCTTTCTTT.

CDR3 DNA: TGTGCCAGCAGCTTAGCCGACATGACCCAGTACTTC. It encodes CASSLADMTQYF. The gene calls are TRBV7-8 and TRBJ2-5; unclear D gene. Trimming removed 0 bases at V and 7 bases at J, with 6 bases between. This CDR3 has 12 residues. Germline V gene sequence: CDR1 SGHVS, CDR2 FQNEAQ.

The chain couples TRBV5-1 to TRBJ1-1; TRBD1 agrees at 7 bases. Germline CDR1 SGHRS, CDR2 YFSETQ. The junction had 3 bases not matched to a gene; V was cut back by 0 bases and J by 1 base. There are 15 residues in the CDR3. The CDR3 region is CASSLDRGGNTEAFF. The CDR3, as DNA: TGCGCCAGCAGCTTGGACAGGGGAGGGAACACTGAAGCTTTCTTT.

V gene TRBV5-1 combines with J gene TRBJ2-3; the match to TRBD2 covers 8 bases. CDR3 length: 15 residues. The J segment lost 3 bases and the V segment lost 4 bases, leaving 7 bases of the junction unmatched. Looked up from germline, CDR1 is SGHRS and CDR2 is YFSETQ. The CDR3 is CASSLGTRETDTQYF. In DNA form, the CDR3 reads TGCGCCAGCAGCCTAGGGACTAGAGAGACAGATACGCAGTATTTT.

This clone has just a few counts. This chain links TRBV30 with TRBJ1-1; D ambiguous. V was pared by 1 base and J by 7 bases, with 13 bases between. The germline V gene encodes CDR1 GTSNPN and CDR2 SVGIG (reference sequence). CDR3 length equals 13 residues. For the CDR3, the DNA is TGTGCCTGGAGTGCAATGGACGGGAATGAAGCTTTCTTT. Translated, it gives CAWSAMDGNEAFF.

V usage is TRBV18 and J usage is TRBJ2-7; TRBD2 matches 10 bases. Germline lookup yields CDR1 KGHSH and CDR2 LQKENI. This CDR3 region has 15 residues. Trimming cost V 3 bases and J 6 bases; bases outside gene matches: 8. DNA of the CDR3: TGTGCCAGCTCACCTACTAGCGGGAAAATGGTCGAGCAGTACTTC. It is translated as CASSPTSGKMVEQYF.

This clone is a singleton in its sample. The chain is built from TRBV29-1 and TRBJ2-7; the match to TRBD1 covers 9 bases. CDR1 and CDR2 (germline): SQVTM, ANQGSEA. The CDR3 is 13 residues long. Trimming at V came to 7 bases and at J to 1 base, leaving 5 bases not matched to a gene. The CDR3 is CSAGQGRSYEQYF. The CDR3 DNA follows: TGCAGCGCCGGACAGGGGAGGTCCTACGAGCAGTACTTC.